The 4 T cell receptor beta chains given below trace back to one sample, sequenced in a study of Graves' ophthalmopathy and Graves' hyperthyroidism. From RNA, the CDR3 regions of TCR beta chains were amplified and sequenced. First-round RT-PCR employed HTBI primers, with a second-round multiplex PCR after it. TCRdb reprocessed the multiplex PCR reads via MiXCR and lists one record per CDR3 protein. The profile shows roughly 160,000 distinct CDR3 sequences, 35% to 50% of them singletons. Sequenced sample: peripheral blood. The receptors shown here come from a man aged 25-45 years with Graves' ophthalmopathy.

This clonotype was counted a few times. V usage is TRBV28 and J usage is TRBJ2-5; 7 bases align to TRBD1. The trim removed 6 bases at V and 1 base at J, leaving 5 bases unmatched. Germline values: CDR1 MDHEN, CDR2 SYDVKM. This CDR3 has 14 amino acids. This CDR3 is CASSRGDSQETQYF. CDR3 in DNA: TGTGCCAGCAGCCGAGGGGACAGCCAAGAGACCCAGTACTTC.

In its sample, this clonotype was seen many times. This sequence joins TRBV20-1 and TRBJ2-7; 7 bases line up with TRBD2. The CDR3 runs 14 residues. From germline, CDR1 is DFQATT and CDR2 SNEGSKA (reference sequence). The trim removed 6 bases at V and 5 bases at J, leaving 13 bases unmatched. CDR3 sequence (DNA): TGCAGTGCACGAACCTTGGGGGGGAAGAACGAGCAGTACTTC. It translates to CSARTLGGKNEQYF.

In its sample, this clonotype was seen many times. The rearrangement links TRBV6-1 to TRBJ2-6; the D gene is possibly TRBD1 (6 bases). The CDR3 contains 15 residues. From germline, CDR1 is MNHNS and CDR2 SASEGT. V was trimmed by 4 bases and J by 0 bases, leaving 7 bases between them. The CDR3 spells CASSGQDSGANVLTF. DNA of the CDR3: TGTGCCAGCAGTGGACAGGACTCTGGGGCCAACGTCCTGACTTTC.

The chain carries TRBV20-1 and TRBJ1-1, with D uncertain. Germline CDR1 reads DFQATT; CDR2 reads SNEGSKA (reference sequence). This CDR3 spans 10 amino acids. Trimming stripped 7 bases from V and 3 bases from J, with 6 bases between. The CDR3 is CSGTDTEAFF. In DNA form, the CDR3 reads TGCAGTGGTACGGACACTGAAGCTTTCTTT.